This record covers a single T cell receptor beta chain. The CDR3 length is 15 residues. V lost 1 base and J 0 bases, leaving 7 bases between the germline ends. Germline CDR1 and CDR2: SGHNT and YYREEE (reference sequence). Some clones are missing from TCRdb's copy, which holds only in-frame ones; the method was immunoSEQ multiplex PCR. The sample gives approximately 300,000 clones, approximately 84% of which show up once; 15% to 17% is in the top ten. The data derive from a study of blood T cell repertoires in COVID-19. For the study at large: The United States, Italy and Spain provided the acute and convalescent COVID-19 samples.

The TCR was taken from a person between 65 and 79 years old with COVID-19, enrolled during active disease. This sequence joins TRBV5-4 and TRBJ2-2; a possible D gene is TRBD2 (5 bases). Input material: peripheral blood. CDR3 sequence: CASSLSGTNTGELFF. The CDR3 region has the DNA TGTGCCAGCAGCTTGTCCGGGACGAACACCGGGGAGCTGTTTTTT. Full variable domain (rest looked up from reference TRBV5-4 and TRBJ2-2): ETGVTQSPTHLIKTRGQQVTLRCSSQSGHNTVSWYQQALGQGPQFIFQYYREEENGRGNFPPRFSGLQFPNYSSELNVNALELDDSALYLCASSLSGTNTGELFFGEGSRLTVL.